Sequencing of this T cell receptor beta chain was carried out in a study of blood T cell repertoires in COVID-19. Some clones are missing from TCRdb's copy, which holds only in-frame ones; the method was immunoSEQ multiplex PCR. The sample has approximately 240,000 clones; around 86% are singletons. The TCR was taken from a young woman who had recovered from COVID-19. The sample consisted of peripheral blood.

CDR3 coding DNA: TGCGCCAGCAGACCCCCCGGCAGGGCCAATGAAAAACTGTTTTTT. This sequence encodes CASRPPGRANEKLFF. The chain recombines TRBV5-1 with TRBJ1-4; D possibly corresponds to TRBD1 (5 bases). The germline V and J ends were trimmed by 5 bases and 5 bases, with 16 bases remaining between them. Germline V gives CDR1 SGHRS, CDR2 YFSETQ. This CDR3 is 15 amino acids long.